One and the same sample provided the 18 T cell receptor beta chains below, sequenced in a study of T-cell memory formation after mild COVID-19. TCRdb re-analysed the 5' RACE reads in MiXCR, keeping a single row per CDR3 protein. The data show roughly 150,000 distinct CDR3 sequences, with 13% seen just once and 3.3% held by the top ten. The source material was PBMCs or a T cell subset sorted from them (not recorded which). The receptors here all came from a man between 18 and 29 years old who had mild COVID-19 (a few samples of this study predate the infection). Cell type and time point are not known.

J is TRBJ1-1 and V is TRBV20-1; D call uncertain. This CDR3 is 10 amino acids long. Germline lookup yields CDR1 DFQATT and CDR2 SNEGSKA (reference sequence). V was clipped by 6 bases and J by 7 bases, with 9 bases between them. The CDR3 spells CSAPGREAFF. CDR3 DNA: TGCAGTGCCCCGGGTCGTGAAGCTTTCTTT.

There are a few counts of this clonotype. The V gene is TRBV7-3, the J gene TRBJ1-5, with unresolved D. Trimming removed 3 bases from V and 4 bases from J, with 7 bases in between. The CDR3 consists of 13 residues. Germline CDR1 is SGHTA and CDR2 is FQGTGA. CDR3 residues: CASSFNQNQPQHF. The CDR3 DNA sequence: TGTGCCAGCAGCTTCAACCAGAATCAGCCCCAGCATTTT.

This clonotype was seen only a few times. V gene TRBV5-1 combines with J gene TRBJ2-7; 7 positions match TRBD1. From germline, CDR1 is SGHRS and CDR2 YFSETQ. V gave up 4 bases and J gave up 6 bases; unmatched junction bases: 13. This CDR3 contains 15 residues. CDR3 DNA: TGCGCCAGCAGCGCCCACTTGGGACAGTCCGGCGAGCAGTACTTC. It encodes CASSAHLGQSGEQYF.

This clonotype was seen once. The V gene is TRBV29-1, the J gene TRBJ2-4; TRBD1 or TRBD2 may be the D gene (5 bases each). Trimming pared 4 bases from V and 5 bases from J, leaving 9 bases between. Germline assignment: CDR1 SQVTM and CDR2 ANQGSEA. This CDR3 comprises 12 residues. This CDR3 is CSVAEGQNIQYF. Here the CDR3 DNA reads TGCAGCGTTGCTGAGGGGCAAAACATTCAGTACTTC.

This clonotype was detected ten times or more. This chain links TRBV5-1 with TRBJ1-4; no reliable D call. This CDR3 comprises 14 residues. CDR1 and CDR2 (germline): SGHRS, YFSETQ. V gave up 6 bases and J gave up 1 base, with 10 bases separating them. Here the CDR3 DNA reads TGCGCCAGCAATCCCGACGGAACTAATGAAAAACTGTTTTTT. This sequence encodes CASNPDGTNEKLFF. Full variable domain (rest looked up from reference TRBV5-1 and TRBJ1-4): KAGVTQTPRYLIKTRGQQVTLSCSPISGHRSVSWYQQTPGQGLQFLFEYFSETQRNKGNFPGRFSGRQFSNSRSEMNVSTLELGDSALYLCASNPDGTNEKLFFGSGTQLSVL.

This clonotype showed up just a few times. This chain connects TRBV20-1 to TRBJ2-3, with 7 bases fitting TRBD2. CDR1 and CDR2 (germline): DFQATT, SNEGSKA (reference sequence). The CDR3 sequence is 13 residues long. This CDR3 is CRPWRGFTDTQYF. CDR3 coding DNA: TGCAGGCCCTGGCGGGGGTTCACAGATACGCAGTATTTT.

V usage is TRBV20-1 and J usage is TRBJ2-7; D might be TRBD2 (6 bases). V dropped 2 bases and J dropped 3 bases, with 14 bases sitting between them. This CDR3 region has 14 residues. CDR1 is DFQATT, CDR2 SNEGSKA, per germline (reference sequence). The CDR3 sequence: CSARRSASDYEQYF. CDR3 nucleotide sequence: TGCAGTGCTAGAAGGTCGGCTAGCGACTACGAGCAGTACTTC.

The chain joins TRBV5-6 to TRBJ2-5; unclear D gene. V gave up 2 bases and J gave up 5 bases, with 10 bases separating them. The V gene's germline CDR1 is SGHDT and CDR2 YYEEEE. The CDR3 loop spans 13 amino acids. Here the CDR3 DNA reads TGTGCCAGCAGCTTTGGTGGGGTGGAGACCCAGTACTTC. Translation gives CASSFGGVETQYF.

V usage is TRBV11-2 and J usage is TRBJ1-3; D remains unclear. This CDR3 spans 14 amino acids. The germline CDR1 and CDR2 sequences are SGHAT and FQNNGV. V was cut by 5 bases and J by 3 bases, with 11 bases left in between. The CDR3 DNA reads as TGTGCCAGCAGCACACGGATCGGTGGAAACACCATATATTTT. Translated: CASSTRIGGNTIYF.

The rearrangement links TRBV4-3 to TRBJ2-2; 7 nucleotides align to TRBD2. The CDR3 has 18 residues. Germline trimming cut 2 bases from V and 6 bases from J; bases unmatched to any gene: 15. Germline V gene lookup returns CDR1 LGHNA and CDR2 YSLEER. The CDR3 loop is CASSQLKSSGGSAGELFF. DNA for the CDR3: TGCGCCAGCAGCCAACTGAAGTCCTCCGGCGGGAGCGCCGGGGAGCTGTTTTTT.

The chain combines TRBV3-1 with TRBJ2-3; D possibly matches TRBD1 or TRBD2 (6 bases each). This CDR3 contains 13 residues. Trimming took 0 bases from V and 10 from J, leaving 11 bases between them. The germline V gene has CDR1 LGHDT and CDR2 YNNKEL (reference sequence). The CDR3 DNA reads TGTGCCAGCAGCCAAGAAACCGGGGGCGCGCAGTATTTT. As protein: CASSQETGGAQYF.

V and J are TRBV7-9 and TRBJ1-6; TRBD1 is a possible D gene (6 bases). Germline V gives CDR1 SEHNR, CDR2 FQNEAQ (reference sequence). The V and J ends lost 3 bases and 10 bases respectively, with 10 bases between them. The CDR3 covers 13 residues. CDR3 protein: CASSLRGESPLHF. The CDR3 DNA follows: TGTGCCAGCAGCTTGAGGGGGGAATCACCCCTCCACTTT.

This clonotype was counted only a few times. CDR3 amino acids: CASSQRSTDTQYF. The CDR3, as DNA: TGTGCCAGCAGCCAACGGAGCACAGATACGCAGTATTTT. The genes are TRBV14 and TRBJ2-3; D unclear. Trimming shortened V by 2 bases and J by 0 bases, and 3 bases separated the two germline ends. CDR1 SGHDN and CDR2 FVKESK come from the germline V gene. CDR3 length: 13 residues.

This clonotype has more than one count but fewer than ten. This rearrangement joins TRBV20-1 to TRBJ1-6; the D gene is possibly TRBD1 (6 bases). V dropped 3 bases and J dropped 10 bases, with 19 bases sitting between them. The CDR3 has 15 amino acids. Germline loops: CDR1 DFQATT, CDR2 SNEGSKA (reference sequence). The CDR3 reads CSASDPGAAGSPLHF. Here the CDR3 DNA reads TGCAGTGCTAGCGACCCAGGGGCCGCGGGATCACCCCTCCACTTT.

This clonotype was found a few times. The V gene is TRBV5-1, the J gene TRBJ2-2, with D hard to call. The CDR3 consists of 14 residues. Trimming took 3 bases from V and 4 from J, leaving 10 bases between them. The germline gives CDR1 SGHRS, CDR2 YFSETQ. The CDR3 nucleotides read TGCGCCAGCAGCTCCGAAGCAGCCACCGGGGAGCTGTTTTTT. The encoded protein is CASSSEAATGELFF.

This clonotype was found a few times. The chain employs TRBV21-1 and TRBJ2-5. TRBV21-1 is a pseudogene. There are 10 residues in the CDR3. The CDR3 reads CASRQETQYF. The CDR3, as DNA: TGTGCCAGCAGGCAAGAGACCCAGTACTTC.

This clonotype was recorded only once. The CDR3 here is CASSEALPGPYEQYV. The CDR3 region has the DNA TGTGCCAGCAGTGAAGCGCTGCCCGGTCCATACGAGCAGTACGTC. The chain uses TRBV6-1 and TRBJ2-7; no clear D gene. CDR3 length equals 15 residues. V lost 0 bases and J lost 4, with 13 bases in between. Germline CDR1 is MNHNS and CDR2 is SASEGT.

The chain links TRBV19 to TRBJ2-5; D unresolved. Germline V CDR1 and CDR2: LNHDA, SQIVND (reference sequence). This CDR3 has 15 residues. V shed 5 bases and J shed 2 bases, with 15 bases lying between them. The CDR3 sequence is CASSPWTGQQETQYF. DNA of the CDR3: TGTGCCAGTAGTCCCTGGACGGGCCAACAAGAGACCCAGTACTTC.